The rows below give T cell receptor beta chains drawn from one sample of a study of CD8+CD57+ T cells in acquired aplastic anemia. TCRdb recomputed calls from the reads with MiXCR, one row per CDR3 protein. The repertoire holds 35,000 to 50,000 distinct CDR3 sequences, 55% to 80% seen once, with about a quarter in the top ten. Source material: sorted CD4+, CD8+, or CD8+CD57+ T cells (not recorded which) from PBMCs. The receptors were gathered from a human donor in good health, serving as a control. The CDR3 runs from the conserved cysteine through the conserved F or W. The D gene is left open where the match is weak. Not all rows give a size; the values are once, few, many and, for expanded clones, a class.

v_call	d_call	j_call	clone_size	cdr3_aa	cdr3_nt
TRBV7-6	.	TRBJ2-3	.	CASSVGTSASTDTQYF	TGTGCCAGCAGTGTAGGGACCTCAGCCAGCACAGATACGCAGTATTTT
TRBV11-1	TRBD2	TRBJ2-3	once	CASSLALAGGADTQYF	TGTGCCAGCAGCTTAGCACTAGCGGGAGGGGCAGATACGCAGTATTTT
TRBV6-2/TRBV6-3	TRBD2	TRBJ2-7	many	CASSIPSGGLSYEQYF	TGTGCCAGCAGTATCCCTAGCGGGGGGCTCTCCTACGAGCAGTACTTC
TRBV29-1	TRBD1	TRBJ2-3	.	CSVESWTGSTDTQYF	TGCAGCGTTGAATCCTGGACAGGGAGCACAGATACGCAGTATTTT
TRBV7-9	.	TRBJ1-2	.	CASSIEGYGYTF	TGTGCCAGTAGTATAGAGGGCTATGGCTACACCTTC
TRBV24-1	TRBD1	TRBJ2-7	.	CATSAWGTGDEQYF	TGTGCCACCAGTGCCTGGGGGACAGGGGACGAGCAGTACTTC
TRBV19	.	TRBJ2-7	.	CASSIGARRGYEQYF	TGTGCCAGTAGTATAGGTGCACGGCGGGGCTACGAGCAGTACTTC
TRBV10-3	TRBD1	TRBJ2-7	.	CAISPRTGYYEQYF	TGTGCCATCAGTCCACGGACAGGATACTACGAGCAGTACTTC
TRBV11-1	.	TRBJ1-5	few	CASLQITDPIRGYFYQPQRF	TGTGCCAGCCTTCAAATTACCGACCCAATCCGAGGTTACTTTTATCAGCCCCAGCGTTTT
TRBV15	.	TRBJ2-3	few	CATSLNQQGGDTQYF	TGTGCCACCAGCCTAAATCAGCAGGGAGGAGATACGCAGTATTTT
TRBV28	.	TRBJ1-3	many	CASSLFRGLGYSGNTIYF	TGTGCCAGCAGTTTATTCAGGGGATTAGGTTACTCTGGAAACACCATATATTTT
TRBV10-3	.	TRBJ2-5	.	CAISESVGETQYF	TGTGCCATCAGTGAGTCTGTGGGGGAGACCCAGTACTTC
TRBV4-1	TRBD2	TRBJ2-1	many	CASSQGRLANNEQFF	TGCGCCAGCAGCCAAGGCCGACTAGCCAACAATGAGCAGTTCTTC
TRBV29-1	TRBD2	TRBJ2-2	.	CSVLAGAHTGELFF	TGCAGCGTGCTAGCGGGGGCCCACACCGGGGAGCTGTTTTTT
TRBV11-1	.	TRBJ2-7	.	CASSFRDTASYEQYF	TGTGCCAGTAGTTTCCGGGACACGGCCTCCTACGAGCAGTACTTC
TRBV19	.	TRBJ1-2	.	CASSIGGDYGYTF	TGTGCCAGTAGTATTGGAGGAGACTATGGCTACACCTTC
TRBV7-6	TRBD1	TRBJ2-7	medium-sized	CASSSGQGNEQYF	TGTGCCAGCAGCTCGGGACAGGGCAACGAGCAGTACTTC
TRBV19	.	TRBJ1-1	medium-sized	CASSRTNTEAFF	TGTGCCAGTAGCCGCACGAACACTGAAGCTTTCTTT
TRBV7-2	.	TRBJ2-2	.	CASSLSTRTGELFF	TGTGCCAGCAGCTTAAGCACCCGCACCGGGGAGCTGTTTTTT
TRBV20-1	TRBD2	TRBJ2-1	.	CSARDLEAGRYNEQFF	TGCAGTGCTAGAGATCTGGAAGCGGGGAGATACAATGAGCAGTTCTTC
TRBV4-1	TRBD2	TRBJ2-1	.	CASSHAPLAGGPYEQFF	TGCGCCAGCAGCCATGCTCCTCTAGCGGGGGGGCCCTATGAGCAGTTCTTC
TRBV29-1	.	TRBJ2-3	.	CSVNMMTDTQYF	TGCAGCGTAAACATGATGACAGATACGCAGTATTTT